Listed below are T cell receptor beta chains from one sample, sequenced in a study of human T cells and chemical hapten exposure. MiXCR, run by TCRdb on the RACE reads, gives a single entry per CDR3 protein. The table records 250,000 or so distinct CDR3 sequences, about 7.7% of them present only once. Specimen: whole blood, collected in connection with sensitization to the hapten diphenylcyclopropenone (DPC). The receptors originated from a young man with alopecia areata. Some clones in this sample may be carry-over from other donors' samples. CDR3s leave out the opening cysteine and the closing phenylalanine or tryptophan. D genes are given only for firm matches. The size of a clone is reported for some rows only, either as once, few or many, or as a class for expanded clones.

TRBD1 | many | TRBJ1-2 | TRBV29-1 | SVRQGHYGYT
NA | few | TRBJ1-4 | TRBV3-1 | ASSLSPASELF
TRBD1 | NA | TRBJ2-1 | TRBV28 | ASSRDRGPYNEQF
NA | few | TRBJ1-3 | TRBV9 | ASSPPGNTIY
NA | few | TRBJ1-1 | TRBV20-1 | SARDLFPTLNTEAF
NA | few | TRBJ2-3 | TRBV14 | ASSQLSGRISDTQY
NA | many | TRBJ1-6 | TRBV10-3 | AISDIYSNSPLH
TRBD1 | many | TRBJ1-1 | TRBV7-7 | ASSKGTGTEAF
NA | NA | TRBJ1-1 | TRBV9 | ASSVGPRGGWTEAF
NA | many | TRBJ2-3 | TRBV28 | ASTSGFGTDTQY
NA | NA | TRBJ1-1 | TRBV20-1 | SARRMNTEAF
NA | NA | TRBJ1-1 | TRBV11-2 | ASSLDLGARNTEAF
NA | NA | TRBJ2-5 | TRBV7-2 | ASSPTLWSKETQY
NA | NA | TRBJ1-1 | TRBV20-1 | SARNLNTEAF
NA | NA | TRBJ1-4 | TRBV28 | ASSLLGLGANEKLF
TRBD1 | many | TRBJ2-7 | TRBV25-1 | ASSDVSGQGSYLGEQY
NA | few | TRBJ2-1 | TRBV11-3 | ASSSGTYNEQF
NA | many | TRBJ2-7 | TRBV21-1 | ASSKGTDVHFSYEQY
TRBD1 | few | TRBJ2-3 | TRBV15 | ATSREPQGPDPDTQY
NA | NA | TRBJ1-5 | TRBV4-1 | ASSQEFRQGSNQPQH
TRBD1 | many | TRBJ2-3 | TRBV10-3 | AISGPDRASTDTQY
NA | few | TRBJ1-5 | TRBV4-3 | ASSQETGLNQPQH
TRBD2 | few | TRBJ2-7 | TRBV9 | ASSEGRGGEYEQY
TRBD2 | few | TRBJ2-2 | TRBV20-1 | SAQGRDTGELF
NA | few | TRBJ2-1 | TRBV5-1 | ASSGDIVQYNEQF
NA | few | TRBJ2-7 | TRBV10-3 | AINTGRISYEQY
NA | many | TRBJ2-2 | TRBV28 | ASSLTATGELF
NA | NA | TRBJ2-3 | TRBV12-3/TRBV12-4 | ASSRTDGDTQY
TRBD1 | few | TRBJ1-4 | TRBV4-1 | ASSQDGTGNEKLF
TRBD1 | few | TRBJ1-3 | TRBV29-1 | SAAHRGRGNTIY
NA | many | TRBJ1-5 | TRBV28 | ASSLRALNQPQH
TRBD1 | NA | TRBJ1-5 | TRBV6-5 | ASSSDGQGRQPQH
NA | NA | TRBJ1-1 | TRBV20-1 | SARGPGGTEAF
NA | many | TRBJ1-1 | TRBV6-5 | ATQVDTEAF
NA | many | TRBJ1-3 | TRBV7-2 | ASSFLLRRISGNTIY